These 32 T cell receptor beta chains were all obtained from the same sample, sequenced in a study of T cells in women clearing cervical HPV infection. Measured with immunoSEQ multiplex PCR; TCRdb has only the in-frame clones, and not every one. The table for this sample gives 42,000 or so clones. Sequencing used blood buffy coat. The receptors stem from a woman between 18 and 69 years old with a cervical HPV16 infection that either progressed to CIN3+ or cleared (not recorded which).

Remarks on this clone: The CDR3 end is not reached by the read, which stops 3 residues before it; the germline J gene fills it in. Additional DNA sequences in this sample encode the identical CDR3. The chain carries TRBV20-1 and TRBJ1-4; D perhaps matches TRBD1 (6 bases). The CDR3 runs to 16 residues. Looked up from germline, CDR1 is DFQATT and CDR2 is SNEGSKA (reference sequence). The V end was cut by 6 bases, the J end by 4 bases, with 21 bases between. The DNA read from the CDR3 is TGCAGTGCCCCGGAAAGGCCAAGGGGGAATAATGAAAAA. Translated, it gives CSAPERPRGNNEK. From start to end, the CDR3 is CSAPERPRGNNEKLFF.

Notes on this clone: An end of the junction does not agree with germline; a read error may underlie this. The read stops 3 residues short of the end of the CDR3; the missing end is completed from the germline J gene. This chain connects TRBV4-1 to TRBJ2-5; tentatively, D is TRBD1 or TRBD2 (5 bases each). CDR3 length: 13 amino acids. In germline, CDR1 is MGHRA, CDR2 YSYEKL. Incomplete CDR3 DNA: TGCACCAGCAGCCACCCGAGGGGAGCGACC. This gives the protein CTSSHPRGAT. The full CDR3 protein is CTSSHPRGATQYF.

As for this clone: The missing CDR3 end, 3 residues past where the read stops, is filled in from the germline J gene. The rearrangement uses TRBV20-1 and TRBJ2-5; TRBD2 matches 11 bases. Looked up from germline, CDR1 is DFQATT and CDR2 is SNEGSKA (reference sequence). The CDR3 is 16 amino acids. The V gene end was trimmed by 6 bases and the J gene end by 2 bases; junction bases not matched to a gene: 11. CDR3 DNA (partial): TGCAGTGCAGGGACTAGCGGCATAATAACTCAAGAGACC. This sequence encodes CSAGTSGIITQET. The complete CDR3 protein is CSAGTSGIITQETQYF.

This clone is medium-sized by frequency. The read gets to within 3 residues of the CDR3 end, and the germline J gene fills in the rest. This chain links TRBV9 with TRBJ1-1; 10 bases align to TRBD1. The V and J ends lost 4 bases and 5 bases, in that order; junction bases with no gene match: 8. Germline values: CDR1 SGDLS, CDR2 YYNGEE. The CDR3 runs 15 residues. CDR3 sequence reads: CASSLRDRGGTEAFF. The CDR3 DNA, read in part, is TGTGCCAGCAGCCTCCGGGACAGGGGAGGGACTGAA.

In regard to this clone: The CDR3 goes on 3 residues after the read ends, and that part is filled in from the germline J gene. V gene TRBV20-1 combines with J gene TRBJ2-5; weak D call: TRBD2 (6 bases). Trimming removed 0 bases from V and 5 bases from J, with 16 bases in between. Germline V CDR1 and CDR2: DFQATT, SNEGSKA (reference sequence). CDR3 length equals 15 residues. CDR3 protein: CSARDLTSGRETQYF. CDR3 DNA, as far as it was read: TGCAGTGCTAGAGATCTTACCAGCGGGCGGGAGACC.

Comments on this clone: The missing CDR3 end, 3 residues past where the read stops, is filled in from the germline J gene. V is TRBV14 and J is TRBJ1-1, with D possibly TRBD1 on 6 matching bases. The V gene lost 6 bases and the J gene lost 6 bases, with 14 bases spanning the gap. The CDR3 has 13 residues. Per the germline V gene, CDR1 is SGHDN and CDR2 is FVKESK. CDR3 loop: CASRVQGRAEAFF. The sequenced CDR3 bases are TGTGCCAGCAGAGTTCAGGGGAGGGCTGAA.

As concerns this clone: Sequencing ends 3 residues short of the CDR3 end; the germline J gene provides the rest. The chain recombines TRBV14 with TRBJ2-5, with D possibly being TRBD1 (6 bases). Germline CDR1 and CDR2: SGHDN and FVKESK. The V end was cut by 1 base, the J end by 4 bases, with 13 bases between. The CDR3 contains 15 residues. The CDR3 protein is CASSQAGTIGETQYF. The CDR3 DNA, read in part, is TGTGCCAGCAGCCAAGCCGGGACAATAGGAGAGACC.

Notes on this clone: The read terminates 3 residues ahead of where the CDR3 ends, so the germline J gene completes it. This rearrangement joins TRBV10-1 to TRBJ2-5, with D possibly being TRBD2 (6 bases). Between the trimmed V and J ends, which lost 3 bases and 5 bases, there was a span of 16 bases. CDR1 and CDR2 from the germline V gene are WNHNN and SYGVQD (reference sequence). The CDR3 runs 15 residues. The DNA read from the CDR3 is TGCGCCAGCAGTGACAGACCCGGGGCGGGGGAGACC. This sequence encodes CASSDRPGAGET. The whole CDR3 is CASSDRPGAGETQYF.

On this clone: Read sequence stops 3 residues before the CDR3 end, and the germline J gene provides the missing end. This chain links TRBV6-4 with TRBJ2-5; 8 nucleotides match TRBD2. CDR3 length equals 14 residues. V lost 5 bases, J lost 5 bases, and 7 bases stayed unmatched. Germline CDR1 is MRHNA and CDR2 is SNTAGT. The sequenced CDR3 bases are TGTGCCAGCAGTTCTATAGCGGGGAGTGAGACC. Its protein is CASSSIAGSET. The full CDR3 is CASSSIAGSETQYF.

In regard to this clone: The CDR3 is cut off 3 residues early in the read; its end comes from the germline J gene. This chain connects TRBV10-2 to TRBJ2-5; TRBD2 matches 8 bases. The CDR3 has 15 amino acids. The V gene end was trimmed by 4 bases and the J gene end by 5 bases; junction bases not matched to a gene: 9. Germline V gene data show CDR1 as WSHSY and CDR2 as SAAADI. CDR3 DNA (partial): TGCGCCAGCAGTGGGCCCCGGGGGGGCCGGGAGACC. It is translated as CASSGPRGGRET. The whole CDR3 reads CASSGPRGGRETQYF.

Concerning this clone: The read is 3 residues too short to cover the CDR3 end, so that end is filled in from the germline J gene. The V gene is TRBV5-4, the J gene TRBJ2-1; 10 bases are a match to TRBD2. Germline V gives CDR1 SGHNT, CDR2 YYREEE (reference sequence). V was pared by 5 bases and J by 7 bases, with 9 bases of the junction left unmatched. The CDR3 length is 15 residues. The DNA read from the CDR3 is TGTGCCAGCAGTTCAAGCGGGGGGGCCGAAAATGAG. This sequence encodes CASSSSGGAENE. The whole CDR3 sequence reads CASSSSGGAENEQFF.

Notes on this clone: The read is 3 residues too short to cover the CDR3 end, so that end is filled in from the germline J gene. J is TRBJ1-2 and V is TRBV18; unclear D gene. Germline CDR1 reads KGHSH; CDR2 reads LQKENI. Trimming removed 0 bases from V and 1 base from J, with 6 bases in between. There are 14 residues in the CDR3. CDR3 in amino acids: CASSPPSINYGYTF. The DNA read from the CDR3 is TGTGCCAGCTCACCACCTTCTATTAACTATGGC.

About this clone: The CDR3 end is not reached by the read, which stops 3 residues before it; the germline J gene fills it in. This chain links TRBV5-4 with TRBJ1-2, with 12 bases lining up with TRBD1. The V and J ends lost 4 bases and 6 bases, in that order; junction bases with no gene match: 7. The germline CDR1 and CDR2 sequences are SGHNT and YYREEE (reference sequence). The CDR3 is made up of 15 amino acids. Partial CDR3 DNA: TGTGCCAGCAGCATAGGGACAGGGGGCAGGAATGGC. Encoded protein: CASSIGTGGRNG. The entire CDR3 is CASSIGTGGRNGYTF.

Details on this clone: Read sequence stops 3 residues before the CDR3 end, and the germline J gene provides the missing end. The V and J genes are TRBV29-1 and TRBJ1-1; 10 nucleotides match TRBD1. This CDR3 contains 12 residues. The germline V gene has CDR1 SQVTM and CDR2 ANQGSEA. Trimming removed 7 bases from V and 4 bases from J; junction bases left unmatched: 3. Incomplete CDR3 DNA: TGCAGCGCGGGACAGGGGACCACTGAA. Amino acid sequence: CSAGQGTTE. The whole CDR3 reads CSAGQGTTEAFF.

To note about this clone: The CDR3 end falls 3 residues outside the read, so it is completed with the germline J gene. The rearrangement joins TRBV6-2 or TRBV6-3 to TRBJ1-5; D perhaps matches TRBD1 (5 bases). CDR3 size: 14 residues. V lost 3 bases to trimming and J lost 6 bases, with 12 bases between them. Looked up from germline, CDR1 is MNHEY and CDR2 is SVGEGT. The CDR3 sequence: CASSYPGFGQPQHF. CDR3 DNA (partial): TGTGCCAGCAGTTATCCAGGGTTCGGTCAGCCC.

As regards this clone: The sequence runs out 3 residues before the end of the CDR3; the remainder is reconstructed from the germline J gene. The chain links TRBV5-1 to TRBJ1-4, with D perhaps TRBD1 (6 bases). This CDR3 is 14 amino acids long. The germline gives CDR1 SGHRS, CDR2 YFSETQ. Trimming removed 3 bases at V and 4 bases at J, with 10 bases between. This chain's CDR3 is CASSSGQSNEKLFF. CDR3 DNA, as far as it was read: TGCGCCAGCAGCTCCGGACAGAGTAATGAAAAA.

A word on this clone: The read ends 3 residues before the CDR3 terminus; that terminus is restored from the germline J gene. The V call is TRBV2, the J call TRBJ1-5, with D perhaps matching TRBD1 (6 bases). V was trimmed by 8 bases and J by 1 base, leaving 12 bases between them. The CDR3 consists of 14 residues. CDR1 SNHLY and CDR2 FYNNEI come from the germline V gene. This CDR3 reads CASQRGGSNQPQHF. The CDR3 bases that were read are TGTGCCAGCCAAAGAGGGGGAAGCAATCAGCCC.

As to this clone: The read terminates 3 residues before the CDR3 end, so the remaining end is supplied by the germline J gene. This chain links TRBV11-2 with TRBJ1-4; the D gene is possibly TRBD1 (5 bases). The CDR3 is 14 amino acids. The germline V gene has CDR1 SGHAT and CDR2 FQNNGV. Trimming removed 4 bases at V and 8 bases at J, with 14 bases between. Incomplete CDR3 DNA: TGTGCCAGCAGCTCCTGGACACGGCGGGAAAAA. This encodes CASSSWTRREK. The whole CDR3 region reads CASSSWTRREKLFF.

Regarding this clone: The read terminates 3 residues before the CDR3 end, so the remaining end is supplied by the germline J gene. This chain links TRBV30 with TRBJ2-5; TRBD2 matches 14 bases. Germline CDR1 reads GTSNPN; CDR2 reads SVGIG (reference sequence). The CDR3 is 17 amino acids. V lost 5 bases and J lost 2; bases outside the gene matches: 10. CDR3 sequence reads: CAWSFGLAGGVQETQYF. CDR3 DNA (partial): TGTGCCTGGTCCTTTGGACTAGCGGGGGGCGTACAAGAGACC.

With respect to this clone: The CDR3 end is not reached by the read, which stops 3 residues before it; the germline J gene fills it in. The chain employs TRBV10-3 and TRBJ1-5; tentatively, D is TRBD1 (6 bases). Germline V gives CDR1 ENHRY, CDR2 SYGVKD. This CDR3 has 16 amino acids. Trimming stripped 6 bases from V and 7 bases from J, with 22 bases between. The CDR3 bases that were read are TGTGCCATCAGCGAGGGACCCGGGACATTACACCAGCCC. Amino acid sequence: CAISEGPGTLHQP. The entire CDR3 reads CAISEGPGTLHQPQHF.

To note about this clone: The read ends 3 residues before the CDR3 terminus; that terminus is restored from the germline J gene. The V call is TRBV19, the J call TRBJ1-4, with 9 positions matching TRBD1. J gave up 2 bases and V 7 bases, and 5 bases lay outside the gene matches. Germline lookup yields CDR1 LNHDA and CDR2 SQIVND (reference sequence). The CDR3 runs 15 residues. CDR3 in amino acids: CASTPTGGTNEKLFF. The sequenced CDR3 bases are TGTGCCAGTACTCCAACAGGGGGCACTAATGAAAAA.

Regarding this clone: The read stops 3 residues short of the end of the CDR3; the missing end is completed from the germline J gene. The V and J genes are TRBV5-1 and TRBJ2-5, with TRBD2 matching 12 bases. The CDR3 has 17 residues. CDR1 and CDR2 (germline): SGHRS, YFSETQ. The trim removed 3 bases at V and 4 bases at J, leaving 10 bases unmatched. CDR3 protein: CASSSGLAGLFPETQYF. The CDR3 bases that were read are TGCGCCAGCAGCTCCGGACTAGCGGGGTTATTCCCAGAGACC.

As to this clone: The read falls 3 residues short of the CDR3 end, and the missing part is taken from the germline J gene. The chain carries TRBV4-1 and TRBJ2-2; D may be TRBD1 (5 bases). The CDR3 totals 15 residues. With 0 bases removed from V and 3 bases from J, the gap between germline ends came to 8 bases. The germline gives CDR1 MGHRA, CDR2 YSYEKL. Partial CDR3 DNA: TGCGCCAGCAGCCAAGAGACAGTCTACACCGGGGAG. Residues: CASSQETVYTGE. The whole CDR3 reads CASSQETVYTGELFF.

The covered CDR3 bases are TGCAGTGCTCGACGGAGCGGGGGGGGCACAGATACG. It translates to CSARRSGGGTDT. The entire CDR3 is CSARRSGGGTDTQYF. The chain links TRBV20-1 to TRBJ2-3, with 10 bases that match TRBD2. With the read ending 3 residues before the CDR3 end, the germline J gene is used to fill in that end. Germline V gene lookup returns CDR1 DFQATT and CDR2 SNEGSKA (reference sequence). J lost 1 base, V lost 5 bases, and 6 bases had no gene match. The CDR3 is made up of 15 amino acids.

As to this clone: The CDR3 is cut off 3 residues early in the read; its end comes from the germline J gene. V is TRBV11-1 and J is TRBJ1-1, with a weak D call TRBD1 (6 bases). Germline values: CDR1 SGHAT, CDR2 FQDESV (reference sequence). This CDR3 is 14 amino acids long. This CDR3 is CASSPSAQGFQAFF. CDR3 DNA (partial): TGTGCCAGCAGCCCTTCCGCCCAGGGGTTCCAG.

About this clone itself: The sequence runs out 3 residues before the end of the CDR3; the remainder is reconstructed from the germline J gene. This chain joins TRBV2 and TRBJ2-3; TRBD2 is a possible D gene (6 bases). Trimming took 6 bases from V and 1 from J, leaving 17 bases between them. CDR3 length equals 16 residues. Germline V gives CDR1 SNHLY, CDR2 FYNNEI. CDR3 DNA, as far as it was read: TGTGCCAGCAGGGCCACCGGGGAGGCCCGCACAGATACG. Protein product: CASRATGEARTDT. In full, the CDR3 is CASRATGEARTDTQYF. Based on the CDR3 plus reference TRBV2 and TRBJ2-3, the full variable domain is EPEVTQTPSHQVTQMGQEVILRCVPISNHLYFYWYRQILGQKVEFLVSFYNNEISEKSEIFDDQFSVERPDGSNFTLKIRSTKLEDSAMYFCASRATGEARTDTQYFGPGTRLTVL.

Worth noting for this clone: Its ends do not fully match the called genes, so a read error is possible. The CDR3 is cut off 3 residues early in the read; its end comes from the germline J gene. The chain combines TRBV7-7 with TRBJ1-1; D unclear. The CDR3 length is 13 residues. The V gene's germline CDR1 is SSHAT and CDR2 FNYEAQ (reference sequence). CDR3 DNA (partial): TGTGCTAGCAGCTTAGAGTTCGGCACTGAA. It encodes CASSLEFGTE. The full CDR3 protein reads CASSLEFGTEAFF.

In regard to this clone: Coverage ceases 3 residues before the CDR3 finishes, and the germline J gene fills in the end. This chain joins TRBV7-8 and TRBJ1-4, with TRBD1 as a possible D gene (5 bases). Trimming took off 0 bases at V and 5 bases at J, with 13 bases between the two ends. The CDR3 totals 16 residues. The V gene's germline CDR1 is SGHVS and CDR2 FQNEAQ. The DNA read from the CDR3 is TGTGCCAGCAGCTTAGCGACAGACCCTAAGAATGAAAAA. It specifies CASSLATDPKNEK. The CDR3 in its entirety is CASSLATDPKNEKLFF.

For this clone: The CDR3 is cut off 3 residues early in the read; its end comes from the germline J gene. The chain uses TRBV14 and TRBJ1-1, with D uncertain. Germline loops: CDR1 SGHDN, CDR2 FVKESK. The CDR3 has 13 amino acids. Trimming removed 0 bases from V and 1 base from J, with 3 bases in between. The CDR3 is CASSQDWNTEAFF. Incomplete CDR3 DNA: TGTGCCAGCAGCCAAGACTGGAACACTGAA.

For this clone: The read terminates 3 residues ahead of where the CDR3 ends, so the germline J gene completes it. The chain uses TRBV20-1 and TRBJ1-1, with TRBD1 as a possible D gene (5 bases). The CDR3 length is 14 residues. Germline CDR1 is DFQATT and CDR2 is SNEGSKA (reference sequence). With 2 bases removed from V and 3 bases from J, the gap between germline ends came to 13 bases. Incomplete CDR3 DNA: TGCAGTGCTAGATCTGGACGGGGGGACACTGAA. Amino acid sequence: CSARSGRGDTE. The CDR3 in its entirety is CSARSGRGDTEAFF.

Notes on this clone: The read gets to within 3 residues of the CDR3 end, and the germline J gene fills in the rest. V gene TRBV5-1 combines with J gene TRBJ2-7; 7 bases are shared with TRBD1. Germline CDR1 SGHRS, CDR2 YFSETQ. With V trimmed by 2 bases and J by 6 bases, 8 bases remained unmatched. The CDR3 has 14 amino acids. CDR3 in amino acids: CASSLGTEGLEQYF. The covered CDR3 bases are TGCGCCAGCAGCTTAGGGACAGAAGGCCTCGAG.

A word on this clone: With the read ending 3 residues before the CDR3 end, the germline J gene is used to fill in that end. V gene TRBV11-2 combines with J gene TRBJ2-3; 9 bases match TRBD1. The V gene's germline CDR1 is SGHAT and CDR2 FQNNGV. The CDR3 extends over 13 amino acids. After removal of 5 bases from V and 6 bases from J, the junction contained 3 bases not matched to a gene. The CDR3: CASSMTGGDTQYF. The sequenced CDR3 bases are TGTGCCAGCAGCATGACAGGGGGGGATACG.